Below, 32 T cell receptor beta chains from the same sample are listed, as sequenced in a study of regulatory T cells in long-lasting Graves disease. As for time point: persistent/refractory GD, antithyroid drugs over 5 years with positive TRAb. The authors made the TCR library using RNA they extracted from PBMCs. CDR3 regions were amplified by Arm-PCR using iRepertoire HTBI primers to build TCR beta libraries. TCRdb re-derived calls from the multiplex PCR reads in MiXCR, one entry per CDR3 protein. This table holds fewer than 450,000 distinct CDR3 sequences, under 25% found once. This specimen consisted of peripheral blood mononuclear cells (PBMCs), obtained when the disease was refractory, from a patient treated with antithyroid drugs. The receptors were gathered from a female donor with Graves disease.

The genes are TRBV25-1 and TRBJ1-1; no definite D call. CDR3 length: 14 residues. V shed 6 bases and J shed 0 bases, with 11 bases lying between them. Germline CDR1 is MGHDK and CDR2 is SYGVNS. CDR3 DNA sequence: TGTGCCAGCAGACCCATCGGGCTGAACACTGAAGCTTTCTTT. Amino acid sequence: CASRPIGLNTEAFF.

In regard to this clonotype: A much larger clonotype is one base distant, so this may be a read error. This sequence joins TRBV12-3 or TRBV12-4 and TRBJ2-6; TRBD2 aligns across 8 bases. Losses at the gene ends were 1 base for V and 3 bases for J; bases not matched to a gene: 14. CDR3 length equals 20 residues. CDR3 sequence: CASSLGQGLTGGFGANVLTF. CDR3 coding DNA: TGTGCCAGCAGTTTAGGTCAGGGACTAACGGGAGGGTTTGGGGCCAACGTCCTGACTTTC.

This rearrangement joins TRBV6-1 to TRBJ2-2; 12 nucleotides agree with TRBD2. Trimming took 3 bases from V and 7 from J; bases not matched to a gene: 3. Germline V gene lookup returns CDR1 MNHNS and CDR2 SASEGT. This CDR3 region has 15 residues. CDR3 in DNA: TGTGCCAGCAGTGAGCTGACTAGCGGGGGCGGGGAGCTGTTTTTT. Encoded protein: CASSELTSGGGELFF.

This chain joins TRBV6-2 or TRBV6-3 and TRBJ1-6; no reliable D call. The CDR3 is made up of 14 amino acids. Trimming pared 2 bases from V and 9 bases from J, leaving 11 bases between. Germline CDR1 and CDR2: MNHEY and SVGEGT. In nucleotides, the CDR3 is TGTGCCAGCAGTTACAATACGGTCGGTTCACCCCTCCACTTT. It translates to CASSYNTVGSPLHF.

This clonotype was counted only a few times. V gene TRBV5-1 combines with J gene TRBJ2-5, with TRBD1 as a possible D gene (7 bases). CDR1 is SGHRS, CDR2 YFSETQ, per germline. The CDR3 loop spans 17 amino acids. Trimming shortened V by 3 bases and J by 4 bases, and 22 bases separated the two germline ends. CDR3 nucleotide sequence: TGCGCCAGCAGCTCCCTTCAGGGGGGCACACGGACAGAGACCCAGTACTTC. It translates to CASSSLQGGTRTETQYF.

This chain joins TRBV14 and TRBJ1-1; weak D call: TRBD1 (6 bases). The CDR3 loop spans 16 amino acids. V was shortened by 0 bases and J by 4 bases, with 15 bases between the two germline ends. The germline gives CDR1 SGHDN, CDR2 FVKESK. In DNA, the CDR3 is TGTGCCAGCAGCCAAGATCGAGGGGGAATTAGCACTGAAGCTTTCTTT. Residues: CASSQDRGGISTEAFF.

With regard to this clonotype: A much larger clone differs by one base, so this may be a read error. DNA for the CDR3: TGTGCCAGCAGCTTAGGGACAGGGGACACCGGGGAGCTGTTTTTT. This translates into CASSLGTGDTGELFF. The J gene is TRBJ2-2, the V gene TRBV7-3; 10 nucleotides align to TRBD1. Germline V gene lookup returns CDR1 SGHTA and CDR2 FQGTGA. There are 15 residues in the CDR3. Trimming took 2 bases from V and 3 from J; bases not matched to a gene: 0.

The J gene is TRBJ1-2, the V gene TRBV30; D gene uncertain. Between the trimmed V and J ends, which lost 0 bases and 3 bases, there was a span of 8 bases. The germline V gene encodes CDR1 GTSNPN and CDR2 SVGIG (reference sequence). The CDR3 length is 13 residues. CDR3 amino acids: CAWSVPTHYGYTF. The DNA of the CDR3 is TGTGCCTGGAGTGTACCCACACACTATGGCTACACCTTC.

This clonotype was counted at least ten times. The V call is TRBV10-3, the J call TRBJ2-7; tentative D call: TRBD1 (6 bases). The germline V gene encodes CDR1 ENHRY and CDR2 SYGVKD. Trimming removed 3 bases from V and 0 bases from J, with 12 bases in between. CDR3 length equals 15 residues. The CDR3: CAISDFDRFSYEQYF. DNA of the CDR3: TGTGCCATCAGTGACTTCGACAGGTTCTCCTACGAGCAGTACTTC.

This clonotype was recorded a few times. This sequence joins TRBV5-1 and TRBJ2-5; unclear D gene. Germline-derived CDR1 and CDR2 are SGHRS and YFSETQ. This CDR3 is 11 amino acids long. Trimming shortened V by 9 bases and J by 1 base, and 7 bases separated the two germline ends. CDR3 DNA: TGCGCCACCGACACCCAAGAGACCCAGTACTTC. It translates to CATDTQETQYF.

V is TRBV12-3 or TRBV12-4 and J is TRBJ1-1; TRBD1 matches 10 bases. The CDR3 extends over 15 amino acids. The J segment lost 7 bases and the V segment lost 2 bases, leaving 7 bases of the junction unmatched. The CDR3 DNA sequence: TGTGCCAGCAGTTTATTTGGACAGGGGGTCCTTGAAGCTTTCTTT. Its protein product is CASSLFGQGVLEAFF.

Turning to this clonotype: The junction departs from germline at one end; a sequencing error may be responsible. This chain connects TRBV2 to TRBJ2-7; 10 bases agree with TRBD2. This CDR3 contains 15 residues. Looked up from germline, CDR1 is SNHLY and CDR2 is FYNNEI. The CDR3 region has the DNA TGTGTCAGCAGTGAGACCGGGACTAGCGCCCACGAGCAGTACTTC. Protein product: CVSSETGTSAHEQYF.

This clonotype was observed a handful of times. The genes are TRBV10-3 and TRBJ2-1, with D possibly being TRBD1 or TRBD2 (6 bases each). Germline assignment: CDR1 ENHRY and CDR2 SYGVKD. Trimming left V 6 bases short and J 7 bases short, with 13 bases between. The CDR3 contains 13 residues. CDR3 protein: CAISGGEGNEQFF. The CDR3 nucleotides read TGTGCCATCAGCGGGGGCGAGGGGAATGAGCAGTTCTTC.

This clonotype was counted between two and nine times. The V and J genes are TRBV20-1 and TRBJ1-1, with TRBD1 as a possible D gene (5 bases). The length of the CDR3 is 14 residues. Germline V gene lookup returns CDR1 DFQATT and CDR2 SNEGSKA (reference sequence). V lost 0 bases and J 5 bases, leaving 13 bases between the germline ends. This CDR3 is CSARDPSGGTEAFF. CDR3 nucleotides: TGCAGTGCTAGAGATCCCTCTGGGGGGACTGAAGCTTTCTTT.

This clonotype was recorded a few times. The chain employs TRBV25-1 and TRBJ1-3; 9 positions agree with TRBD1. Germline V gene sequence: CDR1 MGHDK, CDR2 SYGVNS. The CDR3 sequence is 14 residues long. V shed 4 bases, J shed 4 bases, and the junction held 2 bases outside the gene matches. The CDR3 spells CASSGTGGGNTIYF. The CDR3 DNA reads TGTGCCAGCAGTGGAACAGGGGGCGGAAACACCATATATTTT.

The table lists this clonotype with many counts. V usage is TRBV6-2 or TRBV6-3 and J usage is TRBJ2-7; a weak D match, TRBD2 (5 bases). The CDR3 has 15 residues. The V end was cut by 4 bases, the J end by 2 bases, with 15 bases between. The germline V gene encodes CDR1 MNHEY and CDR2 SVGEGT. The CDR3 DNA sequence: TGTGCCAGCAGTTCCCGGACTCCTCCAACCTACGAGCAGTACTTC. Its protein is CASSSRTPPTYEQYF.

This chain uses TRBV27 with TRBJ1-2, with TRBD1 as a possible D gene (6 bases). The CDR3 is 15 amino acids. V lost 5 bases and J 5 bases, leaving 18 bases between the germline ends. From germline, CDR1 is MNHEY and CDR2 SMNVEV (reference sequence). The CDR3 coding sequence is TGTGCCAGCAGTGGGAACAGGGAGCGGTCGTATGGCTACACCTTC. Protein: CASSGNRERSYGYTF.

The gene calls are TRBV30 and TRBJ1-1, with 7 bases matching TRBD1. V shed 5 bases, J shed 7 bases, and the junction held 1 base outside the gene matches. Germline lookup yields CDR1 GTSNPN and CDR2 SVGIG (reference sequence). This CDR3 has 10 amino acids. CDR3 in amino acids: CAWGTVEAFF. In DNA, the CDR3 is TGTGCCTGGGGGACAGTTGAAGCTTTCTTT.

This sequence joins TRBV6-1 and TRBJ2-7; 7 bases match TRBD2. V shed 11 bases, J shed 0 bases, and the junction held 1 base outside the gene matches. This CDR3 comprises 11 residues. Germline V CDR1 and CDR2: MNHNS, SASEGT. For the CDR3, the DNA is TGTGCCGCTAGCGGCTCCTACGAGCAGTACTTC. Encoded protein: CAASGSYEQYF.

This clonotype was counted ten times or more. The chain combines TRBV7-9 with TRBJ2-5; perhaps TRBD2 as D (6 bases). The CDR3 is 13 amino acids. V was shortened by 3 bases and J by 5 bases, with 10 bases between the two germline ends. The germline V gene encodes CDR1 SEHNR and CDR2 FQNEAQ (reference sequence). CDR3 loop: CASSFPGRETQYF. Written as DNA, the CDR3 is TGTGCCAGCAGCTTCCCAGGGAGGGAGACCCAGTACTTC.

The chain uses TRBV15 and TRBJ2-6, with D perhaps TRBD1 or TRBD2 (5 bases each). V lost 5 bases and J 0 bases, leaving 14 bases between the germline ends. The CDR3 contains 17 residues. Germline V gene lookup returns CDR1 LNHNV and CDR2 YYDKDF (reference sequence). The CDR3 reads CATSGPEGNSGANVLTF. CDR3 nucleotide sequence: TGTGCCACCAGCGGCCCCGAGGGGAACTCTGGGGCCAACGTCCTGACTTTC.

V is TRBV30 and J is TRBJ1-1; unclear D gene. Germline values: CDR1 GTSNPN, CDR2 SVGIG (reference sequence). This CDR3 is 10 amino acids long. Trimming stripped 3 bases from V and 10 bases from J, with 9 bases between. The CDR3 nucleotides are TGTGCCTGGAGCGGCCAGGCAGCTTTCTTT. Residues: CAWSGQAAFF. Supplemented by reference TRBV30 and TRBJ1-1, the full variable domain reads SQTIHQWPATLVQPVGSPLSLECTVEGTSNPNLYWYRQAAGRGLQLLFYSVGIGQISSEVPQNLSASRPQDRQFILSSKKLLLSDSGFYLCAWSGQAAFFGQGTRLTVV.

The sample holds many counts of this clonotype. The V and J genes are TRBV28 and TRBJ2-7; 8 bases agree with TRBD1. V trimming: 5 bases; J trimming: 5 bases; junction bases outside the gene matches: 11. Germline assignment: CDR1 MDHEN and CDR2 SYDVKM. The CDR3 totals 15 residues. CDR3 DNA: TGTGCCAGCAGTGATCAGGGGGCGCGATCGAACGAGCAGTACTTC. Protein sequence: CASSDQGARSNEQYF.

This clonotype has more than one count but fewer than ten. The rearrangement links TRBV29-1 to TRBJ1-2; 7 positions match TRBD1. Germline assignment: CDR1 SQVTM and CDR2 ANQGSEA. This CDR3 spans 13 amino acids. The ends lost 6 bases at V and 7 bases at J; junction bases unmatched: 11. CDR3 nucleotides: TGCAGCGTAATAAACAGGGGAGTAGTTGGCTACACCTTC. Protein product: CSVINRGVVGYTF.

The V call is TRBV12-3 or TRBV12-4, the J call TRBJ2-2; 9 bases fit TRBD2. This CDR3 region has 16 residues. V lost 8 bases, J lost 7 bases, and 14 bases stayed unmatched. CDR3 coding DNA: TGTGCCAGCTCTTATCGGGTACTAGCGGGTGGCGGGGAGCTGTTTTTT. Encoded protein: CASSYRVLAGGGELFF.

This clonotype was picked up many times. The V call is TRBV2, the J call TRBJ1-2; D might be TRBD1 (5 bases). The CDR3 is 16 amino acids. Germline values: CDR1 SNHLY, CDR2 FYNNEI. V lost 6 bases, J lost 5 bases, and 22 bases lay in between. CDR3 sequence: CASRGPSGLRAYGYTF. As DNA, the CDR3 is TGTGCCAGCAGGGGCCCGTCGGGACTTCGGGCTTATGGCTACACCTTC.

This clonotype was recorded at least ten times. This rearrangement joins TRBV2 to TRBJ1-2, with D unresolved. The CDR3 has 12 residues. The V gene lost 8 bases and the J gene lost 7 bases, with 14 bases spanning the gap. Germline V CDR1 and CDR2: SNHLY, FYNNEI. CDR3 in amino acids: CASVNGIGGYTF. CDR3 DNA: TGTGCCAGCGTCAACGGGATAGGTGGCTACACCTTC.

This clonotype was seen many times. CDR3 residues: CASSSENQETQYF. The CDR3 region has the DNA TGTGCCAGCAGCTCCGAAAATCAAGAGACCCAGTACTTC. This rearrangement joins TRBV13 to TRBJ2-5; D is uncertain. Deletions cut 4 bases from V and 2 bases from J, with 8 bases between. CDR3 size: 13 residues. CDR1 is PRHDT, CDR2 FYEKMQ, per germline (reference sequence).

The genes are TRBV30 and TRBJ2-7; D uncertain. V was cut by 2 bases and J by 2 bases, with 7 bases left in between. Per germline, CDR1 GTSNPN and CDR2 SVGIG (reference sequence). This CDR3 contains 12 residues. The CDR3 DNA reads TGTGCCTGGAGTAACCCCGCCTACGAGCAGTACTTC. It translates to CAWSNPAYEQYF.

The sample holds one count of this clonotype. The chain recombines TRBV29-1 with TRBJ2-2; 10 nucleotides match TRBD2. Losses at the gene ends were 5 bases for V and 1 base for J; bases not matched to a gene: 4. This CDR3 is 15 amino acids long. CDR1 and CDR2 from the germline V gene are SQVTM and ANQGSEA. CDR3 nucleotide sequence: TGCAGCGTTCCCCTAGCGGGAGAGAACACCGGGGAGCTGTTTTTT. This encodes CSVPLAGENTGELFF.

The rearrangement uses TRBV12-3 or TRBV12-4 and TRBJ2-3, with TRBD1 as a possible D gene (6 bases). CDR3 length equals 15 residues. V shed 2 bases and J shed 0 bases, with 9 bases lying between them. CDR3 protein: CASSLRGSSTDTQYF. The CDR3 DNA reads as TGTGCCAGCAGTTTAAGGGGGTCTAGCACAGATACGCAGTATTTT.

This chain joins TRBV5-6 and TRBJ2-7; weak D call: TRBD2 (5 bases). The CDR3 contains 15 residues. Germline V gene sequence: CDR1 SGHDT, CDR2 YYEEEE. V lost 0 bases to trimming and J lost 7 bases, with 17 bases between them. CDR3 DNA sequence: TGTGCCAGCAGCTTGGCTAGGGTACTCCGCGGGGAGCAGTACTTC. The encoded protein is CASSLARVLRGEQYF.